Given below is one T cell receptor (beta chain) in context. Its antigen specificity is not known. Per-base quality was not reported, and no clone a single base away is much larger than it. This sample stems from a study of cytomegalovirus exposure and HLA in healthy donors (dated by TCRdb to between 2016 and 2019). Context from the whole study: An earlier analysis of some 620 of the donors reported approximately 260 Gb of sequence data and about 120 million unique TCR beta sequences obtained from some 170 million T cells. An earlier analysis of some 500 of the donors applied high-throughput TCR beta sequencing to assess whether each TCR beta V gene segment acted as functional or pseudogenic. The study used immunosequencing to profile the T cell repertoires of several hundred subjects and linked those repertoires to cytomegalovirus serostatus. Several DR-DQ haplotypes were treated as single units for association and clustering because of strong linkage in the cohort. In a later analysis, previously published TCR beta repertoires from 670 or so donors were re-analyzed and high-resolution HLA genotyping was added so that TCR occurrence patterns could be studied. The later analysis used no new phenotypic data to find candidate immune exposures, relying instead on TCR beta sequences and their occurrence across donors. In addition to the first cohort of 666 subjects, a separate validation cohort of approximately 120 different subjects was used. Every repertoire in the discovery cohort had been generated on one and the same sequencing platform. Donor age, sex, ethnicity and CMV serostatus were compiled alongside the repertoire data. An early release that covered 640 HLA-typed donors contained about 300 gigabases of sequencing data and roughly 84 million unique TCR sequences. Across approximately 400 genotyped donors of the cohort, an average of 235,054 unique TCR beta nucleotide sequences per donor were sequenced, and approximately 19% of those sequences were non-productive. Of the 398 genotyped donors, more than 75% were placed in the genetic ancestry cluster associated with self-reported Caucasian donors. The study combined high-throughput TCR immunosequencing, statistical association of individual TCRs with disease status, and machine learning to predict cytomegalovirus infection status. Class I and class II HLA loci were covered by the typing at four-digit resolution. The number of donors typed differed by locus, with roughly 629-640 for A, B, C, DRB1 and DQB1, roughly 520 for DQA1, approximately 580 for DPA1, and some 470 for DPB1. The study aimed to test whether signatures of past pathogen exposure could be identified by cataloging public T cell receptors. A later genetic analysis used genome-wide SNP genotypes for about 65% of the roughly 670 donors, treating that subset as a discovery cohort.

CDR1 is given as KGHSH and CDR2 as LQKENI, both from the germline V gene. At the junction V is shortened by 8 bases and J by 7 bases, with 15 bases in between. The CDR3, cysteine through phenylalanine, is 13 amino acids long. Of all the DNA, just the CDR3 is kept, 39 bases in frame from base 1. Findings and caveats that apply to the study as a whole: A later analysis found that TCR association rates varied across HLA loci, with DRB1 alleles showing the most associated TCRs and HLA-C alleles the fewest. Because HLA typing was missing for some donors at each locus, association tests included only the typed subset. A further reported finding was that TCR beta sequences accurately predicted the HLA-A and HLA-B alleles for most subjects in the first cohort. Cytomegalovirus status was reported to be diagnosed by the classifier with high specificity and sensitivity in both the original and validation cohorts. Presence/absence analyses assumed roughly uniform sequencing depth across donors, an assumption that may not hold. At a false discovery rate of 0.05, a later analysis linked fewer than 20,000 TCR beta sequences to specific HLA alleles. The authors suggested that the approach could potentially be extended to other disease states and immunological phenotypes. According to a later analysis, most CMV-associated TCR beta chains appeared to be HLA-restricted, and the HLA associations seemed to be driven largely by CMV exposure. Because the 87-base-pair reads could not distinguish some IMGT-functional V segments, including TRBV6-2 and TRBV6-3, those segments were excluded. In the study, approximately 160 TCR beta chains were listed as associated with cytomegalovirus. Across donors, most TCR sequences were observed very rarely, whereas some public TCRs were present in many individuals. In this cohort, only TCR beta chains were sequenced, and detectable features were limited by the absence of alpha or paired-chain data. A group of highly shared sequence variants was considered likely to be a technical artifact of the sequencing pipeline. Because counts were too low, more than 15 rarely observed V segments, including chromosome 9 orphons, were left out of the earlier analysis of several hundred of the donors. Compared with the 666-donor mean, donors in an Asian-associated ancestry cluster had fewer N-insertions in productive TCRs, according to a later genetic analysis. In vitro tests confirmed that a few of the cytomegalovirus-associated TCR beta chains recognize cytomegalovirus antigens. CMV serostatus was the only immune exposure information available for the cohort. A later genetic analysis associated a missense DCLRE1C variant with V-gene and J-gene trimming of TCR beta chains, and an independent cohort replicated the association. In a later analysis, HLA-associated TCR beta chains showed more clonal expansion and lower generation probabilities than non-associated chains that were equally common. Assigning TCR associations to individual alleles was difficult when HLA alleles, especially DR and DQ, strongly co-occurred. Correlated functional status among segregating V segments might reflect linkage disequilibrium, but an unknown experimental factor could not be ruled out. In a later analysis, several top co-occurrence clusters were reported to appear linked to parvovirus B19, influenza, CMV and Epstein-Barr virus. In an earlier analysis of several hundred of the donors, most TCR beta V segments were observed in productive rearrangements about 87% or about 30% of the time, broadly matching IMGT annotations.

The library was obtained by the immunoSEQ multiplex PCR assay. For the multiplex PCR, a mixture combining 60 forward primers for TCR Vbeta segments and 13 reverse primers for TCR Jbeta segments was used. The CDR3 region of rearranged TCR beta genes was amplified from genomic DNA with a multiplex PCR assay. Amplified TCR beta libraries were sequenced as 87-base-pair reads on the Illumina HiSeq System. The published analysis was carried out like this. A later analysis counted 65 million to 90 million unique TCR beta chains across the 650 to 800 repertoires, and approximately 11 million of these chains were shared by at least two donors. A nearest-neighbor algorithm error-corrected the raw reads and collapsed the reads into unique sequences, merging closely related sequences to remove PCR and sequencing errors. CDR3 sequences were aligned to IMGT reference sequences to assign V, D and J gene segments. For a sequence to be retained, at least a six-nucleotide match to both a V gene segment and a J gene segment was required. A rearrangement was called productive if the CDR3 had no stop codons and remained in frame with V and J, and every other rearrangement was called non-productive. Following IMGT convention, CDR3 was defined as the stretch from the second conserved V-encoded cysteine up to the conserved J-encoded phenylalanine. The earlier analysis of 550 to 650 of the donors excluded any sequence lacking an unambiguous match to a single V gene segment. In an earlier analysis of 587 of the donors, a V segment was called functional when productive rearrangements were above 56.7%, and segregating when the standard deviation between donors exceeded 5%. A statistical classification framework was built to diagnose cytomegalovirus status from the catalog of TCR beta chain sequences. In a later analysis, V and J genes were assigned by comparing TCR nucleotide sequences against IMGT/GENE-DB human TR gene sequences. In a later analysis, CDR3 sequences and most-parsimonious VDJ recombination scenarios were assigned using the TCRdist pipeline. In a later analysis, each TCR beta chain was defined by its CDR3 amino acid sequence together with its V-gene family, and reads without a unique V-gene family were excluded. In a later analysis, around 600 highly shared, low-generation-probability nucleotide sequences were removed to address suspected cross-contamination and a sequencing artifact. In a later analysis, a clonal expansion index for each public chain was calculated from normalized within-repertoire ranks of inferred template counts. In a later analysis, generation probabilities were computed with a VDJ recombination model fitted to out-of-frame rearrangements, and the resulting probabilities were checked against IGoR. In a later analysis, TCR-TCR, TCR-HLA and TCR-CMV co-occurrence was scored with hypergeometric tests, and a repertoire-size bias correction was applied to TCR pairs. False discovery rates were estimated in a later analysis by permuting HLA or CMV assignments 20 times. In a later analysis, co-occurring TCRs were grouped using DBSCAN, and TCRdist sequence similarity was added for clustering within HLA-allele-positive subsets. For co-occurrence clustering, repertoires with fewer than 30,000 or more than 120,000 public chains were excluded, along with roughly 5 repertoires with anomalous nucleotide sharing. TCRdb stores this immuneACCESS table with in-frame sequences only. Part of the clones is absent; in the studies checked, under half of the shortfall reflects unresolved V genes, and no reason is known for the rest. The V and J calls and the clone size are those of that table, but D and trimming were determined from the DNA. Here the sample has about 210,000 clones; roughly 82% occur a single time. Of the sample, approximately 6.5% is held by the ten largest clones.

The cohort comprised under 700 healthy bone marrow donors. At the time of sampling, every cohort member was nominally healthy, though immune exposures that went unrecorded were likely present. The donor tested CMV seropositive and was one of the 289 seropositive cohort members. Each donor provided a peripheral blood sample, and peripheral blood mononuclear cells were used for TCR beta sequencing. Genomic DNA extraction from the blood cell samples was performed with the Qiagen DNeasy Blood Extraction Kit. The TCR was taken from a man in his forties in good health and CMV-seropositive. The chain links TRBV18 with TRBJ2-1; a weak D assignment points to TRBD2 (6 bases agree). Sequencing was performed on PBMCs. The nucleotide sequence reads as follows: TGTGCCAGCCCACTCCTGGAGGGGAATGAGCAGTTCTTC. Translated, it reads CASPLLEGNEQFF. Reference TRBV18 and TRBJ2-1 genes cover what lies past the CDR3, so the full variable domain is NAGVMQNPRHLVRRRGQEARLRCSPMKGHSHVYWYRQLPEEGLKFMVYLQKENIIDESGMPKERFSAEFPKEGPSILRIQQVVRGDSAAYFCASPLLEGNEQFFGPGTRLTVL.